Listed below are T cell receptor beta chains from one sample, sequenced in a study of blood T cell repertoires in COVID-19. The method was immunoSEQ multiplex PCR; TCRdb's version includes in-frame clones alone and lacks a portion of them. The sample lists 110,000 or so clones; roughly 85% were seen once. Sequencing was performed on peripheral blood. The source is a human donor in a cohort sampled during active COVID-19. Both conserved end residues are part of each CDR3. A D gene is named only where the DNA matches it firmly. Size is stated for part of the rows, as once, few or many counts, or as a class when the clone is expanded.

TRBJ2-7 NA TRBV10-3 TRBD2 TGTGCCATCAGCGGGGGGAGCGGTGGCGAGCAGTACTTC CAISGGSGGEQYF
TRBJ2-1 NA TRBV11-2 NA TGTGCCAGCAGCTTAGGTGCGGCGTCCCAGTTCTTC CASSLGAASQFF
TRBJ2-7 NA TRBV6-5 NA TGTGCCAGCGGGGAGTATCGTGAGCAGTACTTC CASGEYREQYF
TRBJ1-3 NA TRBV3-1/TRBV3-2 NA TGTGCCAGCAGCCAAGGAAGGGACAACTCTGGAAACACCATATATTTT CASSQGRDNSGNTIYF
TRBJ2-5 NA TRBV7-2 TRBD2 TGTGCCAGCAGCTTAGAGGAGACTAGCGGGGGGTTTGAGACCCAGTACTTC CASSLEETSGGFETQYF
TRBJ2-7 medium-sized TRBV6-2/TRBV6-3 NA TGTGCCAGCAGCTCCTATCTAGCAGATACCTACGAGCAGTACTTC CASSSYLADTYEQYF
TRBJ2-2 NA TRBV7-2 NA TGTGCCAGCAGCTTAGTCCCAGGCACCGGGGAGCTGTTTTTT CASSLVPGTGELFF
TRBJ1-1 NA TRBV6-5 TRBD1 TGTGCCAGCAGTTACTTGAGACAGGGCGAAGCTTTCTTT CASSYLRQGEAFF
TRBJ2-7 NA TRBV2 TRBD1 TGTGCCAGCAGGTCCGGGACAGGGGGCTACGAGCAGTACTTC CASRSGTGGYEQYF
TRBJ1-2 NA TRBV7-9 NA TGTGCCAGCAAGGGTTCGTGGGGCAGTGAAACCTATGGCTACACCTTC CASKGSWGSETYGYTF
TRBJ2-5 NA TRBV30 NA TGTGCCTGGAGTCCGTACCAAGAGACCCAGTACTTC CAWSPYQETQYF
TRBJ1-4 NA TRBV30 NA TGTGCTCCGAGCGGTGAAAAACTGTTTTTT CAPSGEKLFF
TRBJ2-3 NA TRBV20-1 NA TGCAGTGTAACTAGCACAGATACGCAGTATTTT CSVTSTDTQYF
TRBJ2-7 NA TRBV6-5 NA TGTGCCAGCAGCCGATTCCAGGGTCTCCTTAACGAGCAGTACTTC CASSRFQGLLNEQYF
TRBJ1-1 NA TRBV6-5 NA TGTGCCAGCAGTTACTCGACAACAGTGAAGTACACTGAAGCTTTCTTT CASSYSTTVKYTEAFF
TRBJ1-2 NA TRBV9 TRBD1 TGTGCCAGCACACTCACCGGCCAGGGGGTATCCGGCTACACCTTC CASTLTGQGVSGYTF
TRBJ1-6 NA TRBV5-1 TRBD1 TGCGCCAGCAGGGCCGGGACAGGACCCAACGGTAGATCACCCCTCCACTTT CASRAGTGPNGRSPLHF
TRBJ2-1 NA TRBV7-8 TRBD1 TGTGCCAGCAGCTTGACAGGGGTGCCATCCTACAATGAGCAGTTCTTC CASSLTGVPSYNEQFF
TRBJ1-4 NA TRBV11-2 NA TGTGCCAGCAGCTTAGACCTAAGACAGGTTGAAAAACTGTTTTTT CASSLDLRQVEKLFF
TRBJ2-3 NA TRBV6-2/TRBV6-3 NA TGTGCCAGCAGTAACCGACTAACTCGGAGCACAGTCCTAGAGTATTTT CASSNRLTRSTVLEYF
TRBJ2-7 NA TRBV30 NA TGTGCCTGGACTTGGGGGCATGGTTACGAGCAGTACTTC CAWTWGHGYEQYF
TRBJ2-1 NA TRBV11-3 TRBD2 TGTGCCAGCAGCCTAAGTTGGGGGGGTGAGCAGTTCTTC CASSLSWGGEQFF
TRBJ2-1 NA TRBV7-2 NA TGTGCCAGCAGCAACGGGCTAGCAATTGATGAGCAGTTCTTC CASSNGLAIDEQFF
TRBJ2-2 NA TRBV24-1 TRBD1 TGTGCCACCAGTGGTACGAGTGACAGGGGCGCAAGCGGGGAGCTGTTTTTT CATSGTSDRGASGELFF
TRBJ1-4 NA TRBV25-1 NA TGTGCCAGCAGTGAATTAAGGGGTAACGGGGGAAAACTGTTTTTT CASSELRGNGGKLFF
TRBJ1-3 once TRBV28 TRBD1 TGTGCCAGCAGTTGGACAGGGAGTTTCTCTGGAAACACCATATATTTT CASSWTGSFSGNTIYF
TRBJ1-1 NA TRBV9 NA TGTGCCAGCAGCCCAGGGCCAGACACTGAAGCTTTCTTT CASSPGPDTEAFF
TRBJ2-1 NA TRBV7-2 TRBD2 TGTGCCAGCAGCTCACTAGCGGGGCGCCACTGGGAGCAGTTCTTC CASSSLAGRHWEQFF
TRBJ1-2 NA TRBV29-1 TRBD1 TGCAGCGTTGGAGCCGACAGGGGGGGAGGCTACACCTTC CSVGADRGGGYTF
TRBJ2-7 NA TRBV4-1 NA TGCGCCAGCAGCCAAGCGGGCCTAGGACTCCGGGAGCAGTACTTC CASSQAGLGLREQYF
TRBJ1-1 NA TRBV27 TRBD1 TGTGCCAGCAGTTGGGACAGAAACACTGAAGCTTTCTTT CASSWDRNTEAFF
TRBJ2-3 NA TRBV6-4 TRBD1 TGTGCCAGCAGTGACCCGGGACAGGGGGGCACAGATACGCAGTATTTT CASSDPGQGGTDTQYF
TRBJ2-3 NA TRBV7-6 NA TGTGCCAGCAGCTTACGAGCGCGGCCAGATACGCAGTATTTT CASSLRARPDTQYF
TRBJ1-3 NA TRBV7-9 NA TGTGCCAGCAGCTTAGCGACAGGCGCCCGACTTGGAAACACCATATATTTT CASSLATGARLGNTIYF
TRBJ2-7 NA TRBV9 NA TGTGCCAGCAGCGTCCACTACCTCGGACATGATTCCTACGAGCAGTACTTC CASSVHYLGHDSYEQYF
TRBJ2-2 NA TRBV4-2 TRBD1 TGTGCCAGCAGCCAAGACCAGGGGGCATCCGGGGAGCTGTTTTTT CASSQDQGASGELFF
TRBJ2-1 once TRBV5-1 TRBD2 TGCGCCAGCCGGCTAGCGGGGGGATCATACAATGAGCAGTTCTTC CASRLAGGSYNEQFF
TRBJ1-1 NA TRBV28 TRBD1 TGTGCCAGCAGTTTGACAGGGGGAGTACCTGAAGCTTTCTTT CASSLTGGVPEAFF
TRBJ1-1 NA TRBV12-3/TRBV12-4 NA TGTGCCAGCAGTCGGACAGTAGACACTGAAGCTTTCTTT CASSRTVDTEAFF
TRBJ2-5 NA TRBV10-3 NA TGTGCCACCCAGAGGTGGGGGCCCCAAGAGACCCAGTACTTC CATQRWGPQETQYF
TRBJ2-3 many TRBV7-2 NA TGTGCCAGCAGCTTAAACCCCGGCGGCCCAGATACGCAGTATTTT CASSLNPGGPDTQYF
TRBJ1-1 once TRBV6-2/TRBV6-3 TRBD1 TGTGCCAGCAGTTCGGGACAGGTGTTCACTGAAGCTTTCTTT CASSSGQVFTEAFF
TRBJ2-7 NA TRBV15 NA TGTGCCACCAGCATGGACAACTCCTACGAGCAGTACTTC CATSMDNSYEQYF
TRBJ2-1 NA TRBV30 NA TGTGCCTGGAGTGTACTGACGGGTAATGAGCAGTTCTTC CAWSVLTGNEQFF
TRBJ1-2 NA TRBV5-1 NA TGCGCCAGCAGCTTTTTCCAGGGAGGGGAAGCTGGCTACACCTTC CASSFFQGGEAGYTF
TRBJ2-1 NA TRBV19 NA TGTGCCAGTAGTCATGCGACAGAGCAGTTCTTC CASSHATEQFF
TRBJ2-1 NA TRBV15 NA TGTGCCACCAGCAGAGATCGGGATAGAAAATACAATGAGCAGTTCTTC CATSRDRDRKYNEQFF
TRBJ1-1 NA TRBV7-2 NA TGTGCCAGCAGCTTAGTAGCATGGAACACTGAAGCTTTCTTT CASSLVAWNTEAFF
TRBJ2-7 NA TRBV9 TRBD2 TGTGCCAGCAGCATCAGCGGGGAGAGCTCCTACGAGCAGTACTTC CASSISGESSYEQYF
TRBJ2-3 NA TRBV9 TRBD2 TGTGCCAGCAACCACGGGACTAGCGGGACCACAGATACGCAGTATTTT CASNHGTSGTTDTQYF
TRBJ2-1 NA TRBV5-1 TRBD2 TGCGCCAGCAGCTCGACCGGGACTAGCGGGGTATATGTTGAGCAGTTCTTC CASSSTGTSGVYVEQFF
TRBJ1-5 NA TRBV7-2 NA TGTGCCAGCAGCTTAAAGGTGGGGGGGGAGACGCCCCAGCATTTT CASSLKVGGETPQHF
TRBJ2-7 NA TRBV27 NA TGTGCCAGCAGTTTAAGTAGCGGTTCTACGAAGCAGTACTTC CASSLSSGSTKQYF
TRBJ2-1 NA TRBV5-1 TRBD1 TGCGCCAGCAGCTTCCCGGGACAGGGAGTCGATGAGCAGTTCTTC CASSFPGQGVDEQFF
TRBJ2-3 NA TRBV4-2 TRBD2 TGTGCCAGCAGCCACTCCCCCGGGGGGGAAAGCACAGATACGCAGTATTTT CASSHSPGGESTDTQYF
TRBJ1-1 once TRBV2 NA TGTGCCAGCAGTGGTACAGGGCTGAACACTGAAGCTTTCTTT CASSGTGLNTEAFF
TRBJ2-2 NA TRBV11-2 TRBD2 TGTGCCAGCAGCTTAGACGGACTAGCGGCGAACACCGGGGAGCTGTTTTTT CASSLDGLAANTGELFF
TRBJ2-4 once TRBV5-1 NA TGCGCCAGCAGCTTGGACCCCGCTTCCCCCAGGGACATTCAGTACTTC CASSLDPASPRDIQYF
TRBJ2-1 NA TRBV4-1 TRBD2 TGCGCCAGCAGTAAGGGGAGCGGGGATTACAATGAGCAGTTCTTC CASSKGSGDYNEQFF